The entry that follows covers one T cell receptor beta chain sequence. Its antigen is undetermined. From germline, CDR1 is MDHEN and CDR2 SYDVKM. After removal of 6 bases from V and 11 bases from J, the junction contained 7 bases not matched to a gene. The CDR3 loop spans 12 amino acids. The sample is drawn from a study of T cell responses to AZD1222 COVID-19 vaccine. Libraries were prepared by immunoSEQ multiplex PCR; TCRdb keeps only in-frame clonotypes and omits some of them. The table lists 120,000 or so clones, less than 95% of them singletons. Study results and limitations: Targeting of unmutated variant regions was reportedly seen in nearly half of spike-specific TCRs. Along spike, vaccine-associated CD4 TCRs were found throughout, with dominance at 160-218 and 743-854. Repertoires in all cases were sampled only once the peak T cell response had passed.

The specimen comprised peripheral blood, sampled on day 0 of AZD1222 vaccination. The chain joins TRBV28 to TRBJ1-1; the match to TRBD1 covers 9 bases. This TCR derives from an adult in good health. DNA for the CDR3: TGTGCCAGCAGGATTCGGGACAGGGATGCTTTCTTT. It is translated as CASRIRDRDAFF.